The 32 T cell receptor beta chains reported below all come from one sample, sequenced in a study of T cells in Graves' hyperthyroidism and ophthalmopathy. The investigators amplified TCR beta CDR3 regions from RNA transcripts. TCR CDR3 underwent first-round RT-PCR with the HTBI primer set. From the multiplex PCR reads, TCRdb called clonotypes with MiXCR, one entry per CDR3 protein. The sample holds approximately 560,000 distinct CDR3 sequences, roughly 14% seen once. The sample consisted of blood. The origin of the receptors is a woman in her thirties with Graves' hyperthyroidism.

This clonotype was picked up a small number of times. CDR3 amino acids: CATSLAAYNEQFF. The DNA of the CDR3 is TGTGCCACCTCGCTAGCGGCCTACAATGAGCAGTTCTTC. The V and J genes are TRBV24-1 and TRBJ2-1; 7 bases map to TRBD2. From germline, CDR1 is KGHDR and CDR2 SFDVKD. This CDR3 is 13 amino acids long. With 9 bases clipped from V and 2 bases from J, the junction kept 3 bases outside the gene matches.

There are many counts of this clonotype. V gene TRBV11-1 combines with J gene TRBJ2-7; TRBD1 matches at 9 bases. J lost 3 bases, V lost 4 bases, and 7 bases had no gene match. CDR3 size: 15 residues. Germline loops: CDR1 SGHAT, CDR2 FQDESV (reference sequence). CDR3 nucleotides: TGTGCCAGCAGCTCACCGGGACAGGGTCGCTACGAGCAGTACTTC. It yields the protein CASSSPGQGRYEQYF.

J is TRBJ2-7 and V is TRBV20-1; D perhaps matches TRBD1 (6 bases). Germline CDR1 and CDR2: DFQATT and SNEGSKA (reference sequence). This CDR3 is 17 amino acids long. The V and J ends lost 0 bases and 5 bases respectively, with 23 bases between them. The CDR3 sequence: CSARDGFDRSLSDEQYF. For the CDR3, the DNA is TGCAGTGCTAGAGATGGCTTCGACAGGTCTCTTTCTGACGAGCAGTACTTC.

The table lists this clonotype with many counts. The chain links TRBV30 to TRBJ2-1, with 10 bases identical to TRBD2. The CDR3 covers 14 residues. Looked up from germline, CDR1 is GTSNPN and CDR2 is SVGIG (reference sequence). The V and J ends lost 0 bases and 9 bases, in that order; junction bases with no gene match: 5. CDR3 sequence reads: CAWSVLAGVAEQFF. CDR3 nucleotide sequence: TGTGCCTGGAGTGTCCTAGCGGGAGTCGCTGAGCAGTTCTTC.

This clonotype has more than one count but fewer than ten. The chain recombines TRBV6-1 with TRBJ2-7; D could derive from TRBD1 or TRBD2 (6 bases each). Germline V gene sequence: CDR1 MNHNS, CDR2 SASEGT. Deletions cut 6 bases from V and 6 bases from J, with 21 bases between. The CDR3 has 15 residues. The CDR3 DNA sequence: TGTGCCAGCAGAAACGGGGGCCCTGGGGGCATCGAGCAGTACTTC. Amino acids: CASRNGGPGGIEQYF.

This clonotype appeared many times. The chain has TRBV27 and TRBJ2-7, with 12 bases fitting TRBD2. V trimming: 8 bases; J trimming: 3 bases; junction bases outside the gene matches: 11. Per the germline V gene, CDR1 is MNHEY and CDR2 is SMNVEV (reference sequence). CDR3 length: 16 residues. CDR3 loop: CASGERLAGADYEQYF. CDR3 nucleotides: TGTGCCAGCGGTGAGCGACTAGCGGGAGCGGACTACGAGCAGTACTTC.

This clonotype was recorded at least ten times. The gene calls are TRBV28 and TRBJ2-7, with D perhaps matching TRBD1 (5 bases). The CDR3 contains 22 residues. Trimming pared 2 bases from V and 0 bases from J, leaving 32 bases between. Germline-derived CDR1 and CDR2 are MDHEN and SYDVKM. The CDR3 DNA sequence: TGTGCCAGCAGTTTAACATGGAGTCTATCGGCGTCTCAGGGCCGCCCCTCCTACGAGCAGTACTTC. It yields the protein CASSLTWSLSASQGRPSYEQYF.

The sample holds many counts of this clonotype. The chain links TRBV4-1 to TRBJ1-2; D call uncertain. This CDR3 is 15 amino acids long. Germline loops: CDR1 MGHRA, CDR2 YSYEKL. Trimming cost V 3 bases and J 3 bases, with 14 bases left between them. The CDR3 DNA reads TGCGCCAGCAGCCAGAGGACGACACAAGACTATGGCTACACCTTC. This encodes CASSQRTTQDYGYTF.

This clonotype was picked up a small number of times. As DNA, the CDR3 is TGTGCCAGCAGCGAGTGGACAGGGGGGGCCAATGAGCAGTTCTTC. Protein product: CASSEWTGGANEQFF. V is TRBV9 and J is TRBJ2-1, with TRBD1 identical over 10 bases. The germline V gene has CDR1 SGDLS and CDR2 YYNGEE. CDR3 length: 15 amino acids. Losses at the gene ends were 3 bases for V and 6 bases for J; bases not matched to a gene: 6.

The chain recombines TRBV7-9 with TRBJ2-2, with D perhaps TRBD2 (7 bases). From germline, CDR1 is SEHNR and CDR2 FQNEAQ (reference sequence). V lost 2 bases, J lost 0 bases, and 13 bases lay in between. The CDR3 extends over 17 amino acids. The CDR3 nucleotides are TGTGCCAGCAGCTTATTATCGGGGGGCACGAACACCGGGGAGCTGTTTTTT. It codes for CASSLLSGGTNTGELFF.

This chain joins TRBV29-1 and TRBJ2-7; TRBD1 agrees at 7 bases. Germline CDR1 reads SQVTM; CDR2 reads ANQGSEA. V shed 0 bases, J shed 3 bases, and the junction held 11 bases outside the gene matches. The CDR3 sequence is 16 residues long. In DNA, the CDR3 is TGCAGCGTTGAAGAGAGAATCGGGACAGAGGTCTACGAGCAGTACTTC. Protein product: CSVEERIGTEVYEQYF.

This clonotype showed up just a few times. The rearrangement joins TRBV9 to TRBJ2-7; perhaps TRBD1 as D (5 bases). Germline lookup yields CDR1 SGDLS and CDR2 YYNGEE. This CDR3 is built from 15 residues. V lost 4 bases to trimming and J lost 0 bases, with 14 bases between them. The CDR3 DNA follows: TGTGCCAGCAGCTCGAGCGCCGGACACTCCTACGAGCAGTACTTC. Translated: CASSSSAGHSYEQYF.

This rearrangement joins TRBV7-2 to TRBJ2-1; 15 bases are a match to TRBD2. The CDR3 consists of 17 residues. CDR1 and CDR2 (germline): SGHTA, FQGNSA. With 1 base clipped from V and 9 bases from J, the junction kept 7 bases outside the gene matches. For the CDR3, the DNA is TGTGCCAGCAGCTTAGAGGGACTAGCGGGAGGAGGGAGTGAGCAGTTCTTC. Translating gives CASSLEGLAGGGSEQFF.

This clonotype came up once. The V and J genes are TRBV19 and TRBJ2-2; 10 bases map to TRBD1. Germline V CDR1 and CDR2: LNHDA, SQIVND (reference sequence). V trimming: 1 base; J trimming: 4 bases; junction bases outside the gene matches: 3. The CDR3 runs 16 residues. CDR3 nucleotides: TGTGCCAGTAGTATAGGACAGGGGGCCGGCACCGGGGAGCTGTTTTTT. Amino acids: CASSIGQGAGTGELFF.

This clonotype showed up many times. V gene TRBV7-8 combines with J gene TRBJ2-5; 10 nucleotides agree with TRBD1. The CDR3 covers 15 residues. J gave up 4 bases and V 4 bases, and 6 bases lay outside the gene matches. Germline V gene lookup returns CDR1 SGHVS and CDR2 FQNEAQ. CDR3 residues: CASSSRDRGVETQYF. The CDR3 bases are TGTGCCAGCAGCTCCCGGGACAGGGGTGTAGAGACCCAGTACTTC. The whole variable domain, filled in from reference TRBV7-8 and TRBJ2-5, reads GAGVSQSPRYKVAKRGQDVALRCDPISGHVSLFWYQQALGQGPEFLTYFQNEAQLDKSGLPSDRFFAERPEGSVSTLKIQRTQQEDSAVYLCASSSRDRGVETQYFGPGTRLLVL.

This clonotype was seen a handful of times. This clone may be a read error of a much larger clone one base away. The V and J genes are TRBV28 and TRBJ2-7; a possible D gene is TRBD2 (6 bases). Germline V gives CDR1 MDHEN, CDR2 SYDVKM. This CDR3 has 17 amino acids. This chain's CDR3 is CASSPSIGERASYVQYF. DNA of the CDR3: TGTGCCAGCAGTCCAAGTATAGGTGAGCGGGCCTCCTACGTGCAGTACTTC.

This clonotype was detected ten times or more. This chain links TRBV6-1 with TRBJ1-5; D unresolved. This CDR3 is 17 amino acids long. V gave up 7 bases and J gave up 0 bases, with 19 bases separating them. The V gene's germline CDR1 is MNHNS and CDR2 SASEGT. The chain's CDR3 is CASKGAVEEYSNQPQHF. The DNA of the CDR3 is TGTGCCAGCAAGGGCGCTGTCGAGGAATATAGCAATCAGCCCCAGCATTTT.

There are many counts of this clonotype. This chain joins TRBV24-1 and TRBJ2-1; a possible D gene is TRBD1 (7 bases). This CDR3 region has 21 residues. Germline assignment: CDR1 KGHDR and CDR2 SFDVKD. The V gene lost 9 bases and the J gene lost 0 bases, with 32 bases spanning the gap. CDR3 amino acids: CATPEVVRGLAGSPSYNEQFF. CDR3 coding DNA: TGTGCCACCCCAGAAGTCGTTAGGGGGCTGGCGGGATCGCCCTCCTACAATGAGCAGTTCTTC.

This clonotype was counted at least ten times. The gene calls are TRBV28 and TRBJ1-5; 9 bases map to TRBD1. CDR1 is MDHEN and CDR2 is SYDVKM in the germline V gene. V shed 4 bases, J shed 7 bases, and the junction held 5 bases outside the gene matches. The CDR3 runs to 14 residues. The CDR3 nucleotides read TGTGCCAGCAGTTGGGGGACAGGGTCCCAGCCCCAGCATTTT. Translation gives CASSWGTGSQPQHF.

As for this clonotype: One base away lies a much larger clone, so this may be a sequencing read error. The rearrangement uses TRBV3-1 and TRBJ2-2, with no clear D. The CDR3 runs 15 residues. Germline loops: CDR1 LGHDT, CDR2 YNNKEL (reference sequence). The V gene lost 7 bases and the J gene lost 1 base, with 13 bases spanning the gap. The CDR3 region has the DNA TGTGCCAGCAACCACGGGCGGAAGAACACCGGGGAGCTGTTTTTT. Protein: CASNHGRKNTGELFF. The full variable domain, rest sourced from reference TRBV3-1 and TRBJ2-2, is DTAVSQTPKYLVTQMGNDKSIKCEQNLGHDTMYWYKQDSKKFLKIMFSYNNKELIINETVPNRFSPKSPDKAHLNLHINSLELGDSAVYFCASNHGRKNTGELFFGEGSRLTVL.

Turning to this clonotype: A much larger clone sits a single nucleotide away, making a read error possible. This rearrangement joins TRBV29-1 to TRBJ1-1; the D is unclear. Trimming shortened V by 7 bases and J by 1 base, and 16 bases separated the two germline ends. This CDR3 spans 14 amino acids. Germline CDR1 reads SQVTM; CDR2 reads ANQGSEA. The CDR3 is CSGRTGQKNTEAFF. The CDR3 DNA reads as TGCAGCGGAAGGACGGGCCAGAAGAACACTGAAGCTTTCTTT.

The gene calls are TRBV3-2 and TRBJ2-3. TRBV3-2 is an annotated pseudogene. This CDR3 comprises 18 residues. The CDR3 nucleotides read TGTGCCAGCAGCCAAGATTTTCTGAAAATCTTATATGCAGATACGCAGTATTTT. Its translation is CASSQDFLKILYADTQYF.

This clonotype occurred many times. The chain is built from TRBV2 and TRBJ2-1; possible D gene TRBD2, 6 bases. Trimming removed 7 bases from V and 1 base from J, with 14 bases in between. This CDR3 comprises 15 residues. CDR1 is SNHLY, CDR2 FYNNEI, per germline. CDR3 nucleotides: TGTGCCAGCACCCCGGGACTCTCATCCTACAATGAGCAGTTCTTC. It encodes CASTPGLSSYNEQFF.

The sample holds many counts of this clonotype. The chain combines TRBV12-3 or TRBV12-4 with TRBJ2-5; TRBD1 might be the D (5 bases). With 3 bases removed from V and 0 bases from J, the gap between germline ends came to 8 bases. The CDR3 consists of 14 residues. CDR3 in amino acids: CASSFSRDQETQYF. CDR3 DNA: TGTGCCAGCAGTTTTAGCAGGGACCAAGAGACCCAGTACTTC.

This clonotype showed up many times. The genes are TRBV27 and TRBJ2-7; no clear D gene. CDR3 size: 14 residues. V was clipped by 5 bases and J by 2 bases, with 13 bases between them. Germline CDR1 is MNHEY and CDR2 is SMNVEV (reference sequence). The CDR3 nucleotides are TGTGCCAGCAGTCCCCACCCAGACACCTACGAGCAGTACTTC. Its translation: CASSPHPDTYEQYF.

This clonotype was detected ten times or more. J is TRBJ2-7 and V is TRBV20-1; 14 nucleotides align to TRBD2. Unmatched junction bases numbered 5, after V lost 3 bases and J lost 4 bases. The CDR3 is 15 residues long. CDR1 is DFQATT, CDR2 SNEGSKA, per germline (reference sequence). CDR3 amino acids: CSASLGTSGSYEQYF. The CDR3 DNA sequence: TGCAGTGCTAGTTTGGGGACTAGCGGGAGTTACGAGCAGTACTTC.

This clonotype occurred many times. V gene TRBV6-2 or TRBV6-3 combines with J gene TRBJ2-3; weak D call: TRBD1 (5 bases). This CDR3 has 16 amino acids. The germline gives CDR1 MNHEY, CDR2 SVGEGT. V lost 2 bases to trimming and J lost 4 bases, with 16 bases between them. The CDR3 loop reads CASSYIQGLLADTQYF. DNA for the CDR3: TGTGCCAGCAGTTACATCCAGGGTCTTCTGGCAGATACGCAGTATTTT.

This rearrangement joins TRBV29-1 to TRBJ2-7; 9 positions agree with TRBD2. The CDR3 is 14 amino acids. In germline, CDR1 is SQVTM, CDR2 ANQGSEA. Unmatched junction bases numbered 8, after V lost 5 bases and J lost 3 bases. CDR3 in amino acids: CSVWREGSGYEQYF. The CDR3 region has the DNA TGCAGCGTTTGGCGGGAGGGCTCCGGCTACGAGCAGTACTTC.

The chain is built from TRBV27 and TRBJ2-2, with TRBD2 identical over 9 bases. The CDR3 covers 18 residues. The germline V gene encodes CDR1 MNHEY and CDR2 SMNVEV (reference sequence). The trim removed 7 bases at V and 7 bases at J, leaving 19 bases unmatched. The CDR3 spells CASTSGGVAGAIVGELFF. DNA for the CDR3: TGTGCCAGCACCTCTGGCGGGGTAGCGGGAGCTATTGTCGGGGAGCTGTTTTTT.

This clonotype was seen a handful of times. The CDR3 sequence: CSARLGSTISEAFF. CDR3 in DNA: TGCAGTGCTAGGTTAGGGTCTACGATTTCTGAAGCTTTCTTT. The rearrangement links TRBV20-1 to TRBJ1-1; D unclear. This CDR3 region has 14 residues. The germline gives CDR1 DFQATT, CDR2 SNEGSKA (reference sequence). V lost 3 bases to trimming and J lost 6 bases, with 17 bases between them.

V gene TRBV5-4 combines with J gene TRBJ2-3; D uncertain. V was trimmed by 4 bases and J by 5 bases, leaving 11 bases between them. CDR1 and CDR2 (germline): SGHNT, YYREEE (reference sequence). The CDR3 contains 13 residues. The CDR3 DNA follows: TGTGCCAGCAGCCTGAGTCGTGTAGATACGCAGTATTTT. Translation gives CASSLSRVDTQYF.

This clonotype was observed many times. The gene calls are TRBV3-1 and TRBJ2-3; 11 bases align to TRBD2. Trimming removed 1 base from V and 7 bases from J; junction bases left unmatched: 4. This CDR3 region has 15 residues. Germline V gene lookup returns CDR1 LGHDT and CDR2 YNNKEL (reference sequence). The CDR3 DNA reads as TGTGCCAGCAGCCAAGGACGACTAGCGGGGAATACGCAGTATTTT. Translated: CASSQGRLAGNTQYF.